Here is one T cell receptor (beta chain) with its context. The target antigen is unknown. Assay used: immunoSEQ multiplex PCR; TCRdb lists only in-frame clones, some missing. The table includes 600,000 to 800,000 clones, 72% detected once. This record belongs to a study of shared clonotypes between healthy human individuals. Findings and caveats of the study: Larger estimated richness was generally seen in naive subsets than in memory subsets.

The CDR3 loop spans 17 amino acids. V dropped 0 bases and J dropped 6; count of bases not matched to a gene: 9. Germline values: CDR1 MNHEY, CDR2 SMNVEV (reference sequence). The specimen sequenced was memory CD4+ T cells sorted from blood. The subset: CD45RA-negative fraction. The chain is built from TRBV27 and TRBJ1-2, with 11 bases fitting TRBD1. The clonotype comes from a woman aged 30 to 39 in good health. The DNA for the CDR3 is TGTGCCAGCAGTTTATCGTTGGACAGGGGGCGCAGGAATGGCTACACCTTC. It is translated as CASSLSLDRGRRNGYTF.